This TCR beta chain was sequenced in a study of cytomegalovirus exposure and HLA in healthy donors. Donors sampled were nominally healthy, though unrecorded immune exposures were likely. Germline CDR1 reads MNHNS; CDR2 reads SASEGT. The CDR3 spans 15 residues. Trimming stripped 8 bases from V and 2 bases from J, with 18 bases between. This PCR relied on a set of 60 Vbeta primers and 13 Jbeta primers. Repertoires were generated with immunoSEQ multiplex PCR, while TCRdb's copy carries only in-frame clones and drops some. Of more than 50,000 clones detected, more than 65% appear once; the ten largest clones hold around a third. Study results and limitations: There were a few CMV-associated chains whose specificity for CMV antigens was confirmed in vitro. TRBV6-2, TRBV6-3 and some other V segments were excluded as indistinguishable.

Worth noting for this clone: Its cognate antigen is unknown.

This sequence was found in a man between 35 and 55 years old in good health and CMV-seropositive. Specimen: PBMCs. This chain uses TRBV6-1 with TRBJ2-5; possible D gene TRBD1, 5 bases. CDR3 loop: CASCLRQLKQETQYF. The CDR3 coding sequence is TGTGCCAGCTGCTTACGACAGTTAAAACAAGAGACCCAGTACTTC.